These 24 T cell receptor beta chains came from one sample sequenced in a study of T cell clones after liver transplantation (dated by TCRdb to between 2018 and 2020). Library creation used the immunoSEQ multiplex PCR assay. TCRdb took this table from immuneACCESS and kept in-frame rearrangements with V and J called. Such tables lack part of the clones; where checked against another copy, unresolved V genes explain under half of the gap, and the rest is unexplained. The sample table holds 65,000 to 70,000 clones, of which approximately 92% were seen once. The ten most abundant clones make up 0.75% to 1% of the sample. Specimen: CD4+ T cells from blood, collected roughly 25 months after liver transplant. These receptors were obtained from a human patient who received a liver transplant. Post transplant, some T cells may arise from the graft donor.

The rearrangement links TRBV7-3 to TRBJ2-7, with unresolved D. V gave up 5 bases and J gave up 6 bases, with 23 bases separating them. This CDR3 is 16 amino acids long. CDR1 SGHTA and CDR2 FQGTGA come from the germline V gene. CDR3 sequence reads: CASSHRKTPSPLEQYF. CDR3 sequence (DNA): TGTGCCAGCAGCCACCGTAAGACTCCCTCTCCCCTCGAGCAGTACTTC. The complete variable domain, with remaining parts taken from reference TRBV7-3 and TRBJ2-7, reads GAGVSQTPSNKVTEKGKYVELRCDPISGHTALYWYRQSLGQGPEFLIYFQGTGAADDSGLPNDRFFAVRPEGSVSTLKIQRTERGDSAVYLCASSHRKTPSPLEQYFGPGTRLTVT.

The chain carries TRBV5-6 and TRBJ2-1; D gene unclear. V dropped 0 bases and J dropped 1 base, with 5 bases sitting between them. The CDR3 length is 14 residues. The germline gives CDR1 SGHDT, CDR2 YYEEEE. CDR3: CASSLEASYNEQFF. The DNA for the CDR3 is TGTGCCAGCAGCTTGGAGGCTTCCTACAATGAGCAGTTCTTC.

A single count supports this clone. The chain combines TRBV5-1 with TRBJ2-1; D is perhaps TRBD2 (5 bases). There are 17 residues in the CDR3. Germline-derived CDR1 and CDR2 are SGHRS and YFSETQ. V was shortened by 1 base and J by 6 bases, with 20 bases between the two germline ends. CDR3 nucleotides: TGCGCCAGCAGCTTGCCGGCGATCCTACTAGGACCCAATGAGCAGTTCTTC. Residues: CASSLPAILLGPNEQFF.

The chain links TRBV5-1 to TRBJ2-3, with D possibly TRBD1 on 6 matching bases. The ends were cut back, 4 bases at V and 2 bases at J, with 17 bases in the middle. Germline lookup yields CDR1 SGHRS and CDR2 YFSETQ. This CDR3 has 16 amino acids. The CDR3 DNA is TGCGCCAGCAGCACCCTAGGTTCAGGGGCCACAGATACGCAGTATTTT. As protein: CASSTLGSGATDTQYF.

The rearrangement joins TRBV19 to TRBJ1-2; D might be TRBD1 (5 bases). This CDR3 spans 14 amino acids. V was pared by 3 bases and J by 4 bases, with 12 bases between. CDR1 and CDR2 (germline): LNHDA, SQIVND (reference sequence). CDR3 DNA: TGTGCCAGTAGTATTCTGGAGGGGACCTATGGCTACACCTTC. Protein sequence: CASSILEGTYGYTF. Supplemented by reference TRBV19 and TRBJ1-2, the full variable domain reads DGGITQSPKYLFRKEGQNVTLSCEQNLNHDAMYWYRQDPGQGLRLIYYSQIVNDFQKGDIAEGYSVSREKKESFPLTVTSAQKNPTAFYLCASSILEGTYGYTFGSGTRLTVV.

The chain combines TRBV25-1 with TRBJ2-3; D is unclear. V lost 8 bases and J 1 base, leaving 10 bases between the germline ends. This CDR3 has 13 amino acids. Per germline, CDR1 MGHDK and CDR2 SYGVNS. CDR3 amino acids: CASLMFGTDTQYF. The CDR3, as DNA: TGTGCCAGCCTAATGTTCGGCACAGATACGCAGTATTTT.

CDR3 nucleotides: TGTGCCAGCAGCGTAAACAGCCTCACCTACGAGCAGTACTTC. Protein product: CASSVNSLTYEQYF. The chain joins TRBV9 to TRBJ2-7; unclear D gene. The germline CDR1 and CDR2 sequences are SGDLS and YYNGEE. Trimming took 1 base from V and 2 from J, leaving 10 bases between them. CDR3 size: 14 residues. The whole variable domain, remainder taken from reference TRBV9 and TRBJ2-7, is DSGVTQTPKHLITATGQRVTLRCSPRSGDLSVYWYQQSLDQGLQFLIQYYNGEERAKGNILERFSAQQFPDLHSELNLSSLELGDSALYFCASSVNSLTYEQYFGPGTRLTVT.

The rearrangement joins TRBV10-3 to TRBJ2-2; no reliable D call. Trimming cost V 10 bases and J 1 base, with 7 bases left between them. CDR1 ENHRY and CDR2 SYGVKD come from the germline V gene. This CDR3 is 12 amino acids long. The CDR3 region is CATTGNTGELFF. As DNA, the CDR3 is TGTGCCACCACGGGGAACACCGGGGAGCTGTTTTTT.

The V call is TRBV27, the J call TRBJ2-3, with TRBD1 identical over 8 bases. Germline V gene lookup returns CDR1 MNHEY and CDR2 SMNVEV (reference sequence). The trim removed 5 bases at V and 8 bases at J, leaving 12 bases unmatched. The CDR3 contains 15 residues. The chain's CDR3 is CASSRQGPTPGTQYF. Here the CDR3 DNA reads TGTGCCAGCAGTCGACAGGGGCCCACTCCGGGTACGCAGTATTTT.

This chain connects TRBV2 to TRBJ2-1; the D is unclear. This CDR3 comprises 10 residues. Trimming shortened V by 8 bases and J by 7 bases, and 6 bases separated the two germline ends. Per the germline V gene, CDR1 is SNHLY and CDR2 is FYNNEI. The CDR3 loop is CASGGNEQFF. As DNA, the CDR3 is TGTGCCAGCGGTGGGAATGAGCAGTTCTTC. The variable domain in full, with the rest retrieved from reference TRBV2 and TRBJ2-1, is EPEVTQTPSHQVTQMGQEVILRCVPISNHLYFYWYRQILGQKVEFLVSFYNNEISEKSEIFDDQFSVERPDGSNFTLKIRSTKLEDSAMYFCASGGNEQFFGPGTRLTVL.

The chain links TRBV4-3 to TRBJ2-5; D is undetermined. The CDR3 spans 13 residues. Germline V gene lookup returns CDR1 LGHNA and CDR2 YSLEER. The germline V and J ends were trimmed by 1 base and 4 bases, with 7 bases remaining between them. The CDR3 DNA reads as TGCGCCAGCAGCCAAGCGGCAGGAGAGACCCAGTACTTC. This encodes CASSQAAGETQYF.

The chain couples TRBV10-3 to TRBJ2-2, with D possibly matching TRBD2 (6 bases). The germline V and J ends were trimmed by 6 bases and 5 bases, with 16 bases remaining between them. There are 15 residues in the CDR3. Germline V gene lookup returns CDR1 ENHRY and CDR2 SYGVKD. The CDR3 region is CAISPRGGKTGELFF. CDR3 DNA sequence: TGTGCCATCAGCCCGAGGGGCGGGAAAACCGGGGAGCTGTTTTTT.

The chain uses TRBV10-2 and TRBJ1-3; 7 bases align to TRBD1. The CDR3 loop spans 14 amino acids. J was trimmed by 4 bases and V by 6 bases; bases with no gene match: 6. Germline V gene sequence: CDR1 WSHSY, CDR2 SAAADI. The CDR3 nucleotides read TGCGCCAGCAGCTCGACAGGGAGGGGAAACACCATATATTTT. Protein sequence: CASSSTGRGNTIYF.

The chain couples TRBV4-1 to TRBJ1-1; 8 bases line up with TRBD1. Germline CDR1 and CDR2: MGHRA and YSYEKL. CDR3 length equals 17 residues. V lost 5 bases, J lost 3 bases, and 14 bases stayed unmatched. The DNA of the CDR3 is TGCGCCAGCAGCGGCCGGGACAGGCGTACCGGGGACACTGAAGCTTTCTTT. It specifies CASSGRDRRTGDTEAFF.

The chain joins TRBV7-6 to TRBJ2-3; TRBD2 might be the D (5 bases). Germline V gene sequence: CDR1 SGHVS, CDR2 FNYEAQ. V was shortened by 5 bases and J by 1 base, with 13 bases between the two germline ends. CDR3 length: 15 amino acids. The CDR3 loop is CASSTKPRGTDTQYF. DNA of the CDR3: TGTGCCAGCAGCACCAAACCGAGGGGCACAGATACGCAGTATTTT.

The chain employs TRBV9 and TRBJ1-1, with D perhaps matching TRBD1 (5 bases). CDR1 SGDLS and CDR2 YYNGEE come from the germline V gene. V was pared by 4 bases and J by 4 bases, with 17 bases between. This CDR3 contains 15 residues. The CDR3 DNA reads TGTGCCAGCAGCTCCCCGAGGGGCAGGGTCACTGAAGCTTTCTTT. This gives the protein CASSSPRGRVTEAFF.

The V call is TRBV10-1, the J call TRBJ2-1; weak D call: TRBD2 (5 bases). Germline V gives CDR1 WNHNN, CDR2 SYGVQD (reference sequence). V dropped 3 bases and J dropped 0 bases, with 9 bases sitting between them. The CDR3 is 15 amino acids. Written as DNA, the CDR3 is TGCGCCAGCAGTGAAAGAGGGAGCTCCTACAATGAGCAGTTCTTC. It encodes CASSERGSSYNEQFF.

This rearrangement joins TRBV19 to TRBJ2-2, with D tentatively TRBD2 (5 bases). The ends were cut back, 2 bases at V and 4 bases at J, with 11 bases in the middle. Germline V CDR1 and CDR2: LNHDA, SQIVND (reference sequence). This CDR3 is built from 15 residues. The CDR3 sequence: CASSITSGLTGELFF. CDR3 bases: TGTGCCAGTAGTATAACGAGCGGCCTCACCGGGGAGCTGTTTTTT.

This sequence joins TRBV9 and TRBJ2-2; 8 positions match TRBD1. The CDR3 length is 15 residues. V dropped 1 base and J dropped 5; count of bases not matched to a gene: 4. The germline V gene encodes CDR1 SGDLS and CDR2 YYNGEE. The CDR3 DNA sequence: TGTGCCAGCAGCGTACAGGGGGCTCGGACCGGGGAGCTGTTTTTT. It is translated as CASSVQGARTGELFF. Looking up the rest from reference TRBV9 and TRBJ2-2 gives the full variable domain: DSGVTQTPKHLITATGQRVTLRCSPRSGDLSVYWYQQSLDQGLQFLIQYYNGEERAKGNILERFSAQQFPDLHSELNLSSLELGDSALYFCASSVQGARTGELFFGEGSRLTVL.

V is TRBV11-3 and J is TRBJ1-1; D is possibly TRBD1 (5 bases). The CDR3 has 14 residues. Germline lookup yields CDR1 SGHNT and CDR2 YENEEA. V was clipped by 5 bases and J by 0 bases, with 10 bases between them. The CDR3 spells CASSPPTVNTEAFF. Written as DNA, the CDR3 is TGTGCCAGCAGCCCTCCGACAGTGAACACTGAAGCTTTCTTT.

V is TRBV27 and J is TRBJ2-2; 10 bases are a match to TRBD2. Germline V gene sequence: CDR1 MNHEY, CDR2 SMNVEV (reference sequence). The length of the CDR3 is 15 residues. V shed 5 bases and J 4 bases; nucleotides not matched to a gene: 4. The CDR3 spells CASSPSGSATGELFF. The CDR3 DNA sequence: TGTGCCAGCAGTCCTAGCGGGAGTGCCACCGGGGAGCTGTTTTTT.

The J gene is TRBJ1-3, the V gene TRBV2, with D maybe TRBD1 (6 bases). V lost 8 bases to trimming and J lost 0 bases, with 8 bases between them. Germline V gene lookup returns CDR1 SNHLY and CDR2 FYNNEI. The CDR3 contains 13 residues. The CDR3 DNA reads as TGTGCCAGCGGGGACATCTCTGGAAACACCATATATTTT. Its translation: CASGDISGNTIYF.

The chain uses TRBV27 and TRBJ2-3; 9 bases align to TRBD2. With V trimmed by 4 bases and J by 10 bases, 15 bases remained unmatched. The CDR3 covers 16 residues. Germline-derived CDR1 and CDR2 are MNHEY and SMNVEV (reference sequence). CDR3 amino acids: CASSSSRIAGERAQYF. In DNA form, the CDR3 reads TGTGCCAGCAGTTCCTCGCGGATAGCGGGAGAGAGGGCGCAGTATTTT.

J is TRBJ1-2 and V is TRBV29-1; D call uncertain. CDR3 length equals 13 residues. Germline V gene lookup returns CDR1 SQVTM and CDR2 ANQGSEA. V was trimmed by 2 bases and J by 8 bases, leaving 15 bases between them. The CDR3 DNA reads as TGCAGCGTTGAACCCGGGAGCCGAGGGGGCTACACCTTC. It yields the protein CSVEPGSRGGYTF.